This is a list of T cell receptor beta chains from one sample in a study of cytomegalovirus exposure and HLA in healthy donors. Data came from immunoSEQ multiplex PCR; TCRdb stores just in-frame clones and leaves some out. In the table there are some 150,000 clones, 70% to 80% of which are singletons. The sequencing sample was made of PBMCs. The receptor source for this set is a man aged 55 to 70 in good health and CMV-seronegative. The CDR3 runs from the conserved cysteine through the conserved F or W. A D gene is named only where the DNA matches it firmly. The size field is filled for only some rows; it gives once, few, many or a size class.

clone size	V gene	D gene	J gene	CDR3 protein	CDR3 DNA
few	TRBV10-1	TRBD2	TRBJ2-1	CASSTLAGRNEQFF	TGCGCCAGCAGCACACTAGCGGGAAGGAATGAGCAGTTCTTC
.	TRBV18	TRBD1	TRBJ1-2	CASSQDRDYGYTF	TGTGCCAGCTCTCAAGACAGGGACTATGGCTACACCTTC
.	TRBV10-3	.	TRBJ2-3	CAIRGLEDTQYF	TGTGCCATCAGGGGCTTGGAAGATACGCAGTATTTT
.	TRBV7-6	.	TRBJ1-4	CASSLAGRSTNEKLFF	TGTGCCAGCAGCTTAGCAGGGAGATCCACTAATGAAAAACTGTTTTTT
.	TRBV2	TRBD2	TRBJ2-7	CASSEQRGWAYEQYF	TGTGCCAGCAGTGAACAGCGGGGTTGGGCCTACGAGCAGTACTTC
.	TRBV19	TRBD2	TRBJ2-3	CASSPLAGGPDTQYF	TGTGCCAGTAGTCCATTAGCGGGAGGGCCAGATACGCAGTATTTT
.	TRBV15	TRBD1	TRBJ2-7	CATSRDRGTGANEQYF	TGTGCCACCAGCAGAGATCGCGGGACAGGGGCCAACGAGCAGTACTTC
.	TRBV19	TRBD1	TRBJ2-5	CAVKGTARETQYF	TGTGCCGTAAAGGGGACAGCGCGGGAGACCCAGTACTTC
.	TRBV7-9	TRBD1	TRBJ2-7	CASSLGGQSYEQYF	TGTGCCAGCAGCTTAGGGGGACAGAGCTACGAGCAGTACTTC
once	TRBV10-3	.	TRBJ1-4	CAIGQPNEKLFF	TGTGCCATCGGACAGCCTAATGAAAAACTGTTTTTT
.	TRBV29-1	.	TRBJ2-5	CSVEGHLPKTQYF	TGCAGCGTCGAGGGACACTTGCCCAAGACCCAGTACTTC
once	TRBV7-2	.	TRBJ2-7	CASSLGGTYSYEQYF	TGTGCCAGCAGCTTAGGTGGGACTTACTCCTACGAGCAGTACTTC
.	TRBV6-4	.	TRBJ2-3	CASSEGGTADTQYF	TGTGCCAGCAGTGAAGGCGGGACGGCAGATACGCAGTATTTT
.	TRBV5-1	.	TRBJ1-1	CASSLDQGNTEAFF	TGCGCCAGCAGCTTGGACCAGGGCAACACTGAAGCTTTCTTT
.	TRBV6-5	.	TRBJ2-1	CASSPWGLNNEQFF	TGTGCCAGCAGCCCCTGGGGCTTGAACAATGAGCAGTTCTTC
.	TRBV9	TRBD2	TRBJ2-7	CASSVDASGTYEQYF	TGTGCCAGCAGCGTAGATGCTAGCGGGACCTACGAGCAGTACTTC
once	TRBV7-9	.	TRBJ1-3	CASSLMSTLTGNTIYF	TGTGCCAGCAGCCTCATGAGCACTTTAACTGGAAACACCATATATTTT
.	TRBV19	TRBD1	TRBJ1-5	CASSILAGGQPQHF	TGTGCCAGTAGTATCTTGGCAGGGGGTCAGCCCCAGCATTTT
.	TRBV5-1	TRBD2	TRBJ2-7	CASSSSSGSSYEQYF	TGCGCCAGCAGCTCGTCTAGCGGGAGTTCCTACGAGCAGTACTTC
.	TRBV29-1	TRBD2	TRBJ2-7	CSVEEGGLAEIQVCYEQYF	TGCAGCGTTGAAGAGGGAGGACTAGCCGAGATTCAAGTATGCTACGAGCAGTACTTC
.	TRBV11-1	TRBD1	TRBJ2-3	CASSQSGQDTDTQYF	TGTGCCAGCAGCCAATCTGGACAGGACACAGATACGCAGTATTTT
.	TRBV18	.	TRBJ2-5	CASSTSGTGKVGGRPEQYF	TGTGCCAGCTCAACGTCCGGGACAGGGAAGGTGGGCGGGAGGCCGGAGCAGTACTTC
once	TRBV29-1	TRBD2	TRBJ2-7	CSVVSGSPYEQYF	TGCAGCGTTGTAAGCGGGAGCCCCTACGAGCAGTACTTC
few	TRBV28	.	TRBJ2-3	CASRRGLGDTQYF	TGTGCCAGCAGGAGAGGTCTTGGAGATACGCAGTATTTT
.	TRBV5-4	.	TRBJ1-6	CASSSDRFANNSPLHF	TGTGCCAGCAGCTCCGACAGATTTGCAAATAATTCACCCCTCCACTTT
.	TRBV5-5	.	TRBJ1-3	CASSLTLTDSGNTIYF	TGTGCCAGCAGCTTGACATTAACCGATTCTGGAAACACCATATATTTT
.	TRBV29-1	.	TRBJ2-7	CSVSWSYEQYF	TGCAGCGTTTCCTGGAGTTACGAGCAGTACTTC
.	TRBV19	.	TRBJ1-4	CASSRLQVEEKLFF	TGTGCCAGTAGTAGGTTGCAGGTGGAAGAAAAACTGTTTTTT
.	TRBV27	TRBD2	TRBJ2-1	CASSGWEGRGGDEQFF	TGTGCCAGCAGTGGGTGGGAGGGTCGTGGGGGGGATGAGCAGTTCTTC
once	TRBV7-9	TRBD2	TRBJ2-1	CASSFSGTSYNEQFF	TGTGCCAGCAGCTTTAGCGGGACCTCCTACAATGAGCAGTTCTTC
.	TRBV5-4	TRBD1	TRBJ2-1	CASTHRQRQGYYNEQFF	TGTGCCAGCACACACAGACAAAGACAGGGTTACTACAATGAGCAGTTCTTC
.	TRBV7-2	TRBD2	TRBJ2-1	CASSLRGGPYNEQFF	TGTGCCAGCAGCTTAAGGGGAGGGCCATACAATGAGCAGTTCTTC
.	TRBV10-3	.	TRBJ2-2	CAISVSVNTGELFF	TGTGCCATCTCGGTTAGTGTGAACACCGGGGAGCTGTTTTTT
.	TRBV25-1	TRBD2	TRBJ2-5	CASSEYGRAAETQYF	TGTGCCAGCAGTGAATACGGGAGGGCCGCAGAGACCCAGTACTTC
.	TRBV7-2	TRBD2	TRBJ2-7	CASSLVAGGSYEQYF	TGTGCCAGCAGCTTAGTAGCGGGGGGTTCCTACGAGCAGTACTTC
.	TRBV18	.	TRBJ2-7	CASSPPRTEIYEQYF	TGTGCCAGCTCACCACCTCGGACAGAGATCTACGAGCAGTACTTC
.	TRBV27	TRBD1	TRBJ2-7	CASSWDTGTASYEQYF	TGTGCCAGCAGTTGGGATACCGGGACAGCCTCCTACGAGCAGTACTTC
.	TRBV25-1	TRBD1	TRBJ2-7	CASRRTGVHEQYF	TGTGCCAGCAGGAGGACAGGGGTCCACGAGCAGTACTTC
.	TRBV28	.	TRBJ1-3	CASSAGSGNTIYF	TGTGCCAGCAGTGCAGGCTCTGGAAACACCATATATTTT
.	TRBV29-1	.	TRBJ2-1	CSARTPSYNEQFF	TGCAGCGCGCGGACACCTTCCTACAATGAGCAGTTCTTC
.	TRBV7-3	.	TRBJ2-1	CASSFTGMVGEQFF	TGTGCCAGCAGCTTCACAGGGATGGTGGGTGAGCAGTTCTTC
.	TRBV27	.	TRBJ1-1	CASSLSGRMAEAFF	TGTGCCAGCAGTTTATCAGGGAGGATGGCTGAAGCTTTCTTT